The sequence of this TCR beta chain was determined in a study of blood T cell repertoires in COVID-19. Study as a whole: Samples representing acute and convalescent COVID-19 were sourced from the United States, Italy and Spain.

Trimming took 0 bases from V and 7 from J; bases not matched to a gene: 8. CDR1 and CDR2 (germline): LGHDT, YNNKEL (reference sequence). The CDR3 is 17 residues long. This clone was recorded once. The assay was immunoSEQ multiplex PCR, and TCRdb's table has in-frame clones only and misses some. The sample contains 350,000 to 400,000 clones, over 85% of which appear only once. Sequenced: PBMCs or T cells enriched from blood (not recorded which). This receptor was taken from a woman in her 30s who had recovered from COVID-19. V usage is TRBV3-1 (or the pseudogene TRBV3-2) and J usage is TRBJ2-7, with 14 bases fitting TRBD2. This chain's CDR3 is CASSQDVRLAGGHEQYF. The DNA for the CDR3 is TGTGCCAGCAGCCAAGATGTGAGACTAGCGGGGGGGCATGAGCAGTACTTC.